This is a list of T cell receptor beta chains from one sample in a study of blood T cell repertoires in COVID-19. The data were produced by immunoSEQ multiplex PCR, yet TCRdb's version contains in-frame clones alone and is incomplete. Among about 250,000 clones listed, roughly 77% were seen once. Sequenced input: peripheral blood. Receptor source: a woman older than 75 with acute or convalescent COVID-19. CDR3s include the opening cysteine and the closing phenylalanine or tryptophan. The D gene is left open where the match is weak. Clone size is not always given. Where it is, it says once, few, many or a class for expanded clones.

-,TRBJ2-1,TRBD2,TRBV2,CASTDGRGDNEQFF,TGTGCCAGCACGGACGGGAGGGGGGACAATGAGCAGTTCTTC
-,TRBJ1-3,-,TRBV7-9,CASSPRTTGGNTIYF,TGTGCCAGCAGCCCCCGGACTACCGGAGGAAACACCATATATTTT
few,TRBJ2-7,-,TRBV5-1,CASSPPSYEQYF,TGCGCCAGCAGCCCTCCCTCCTACGAGCAGTACTTC
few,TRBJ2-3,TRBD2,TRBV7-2,CASSVTSGKGTDTQYF,TGTGCCAGCAGCGTGACTAGCGGGAAGGGCACAGATACGCAGTATTTT
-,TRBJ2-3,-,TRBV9,CASSVVWGGDTQYF,TGTGCCAGCAGCGTAGTGTGGGGAGGAGATACGCAGTATTTT
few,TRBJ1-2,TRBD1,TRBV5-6,CASSWTGANYGYTF,TGTGCCAGCAGCTGGACAGGGGCTAACTATGGCTACACCTTC
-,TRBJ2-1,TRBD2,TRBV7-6,CASSFRAQAGGIYNEQFF,TGTGCCAGCAGCTTTAGGGCCCAAGCGGGGGGGATATACAATGAGCAGTTCTTC
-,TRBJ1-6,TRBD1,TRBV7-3,CASSLTGGRNSPLHF,TGTGCCAGCAGCTTAACAGGGGGCCGTAATTCACCCCTCCACTTT
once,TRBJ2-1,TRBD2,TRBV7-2,CASSPVAGGPSEQFF,TGTGCCAGCAGCCCAGTAGCGGGGGGGCCCAGTGAGCAGTTCTTC
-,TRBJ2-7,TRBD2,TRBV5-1,CASSSLAGGPAEQYF,TGCGCCAGCAGCTCGCTAGCGGGAGGGCCGGCCGAGCAGTACTTC
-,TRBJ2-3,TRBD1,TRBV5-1,CASSLGGGQGADTQYF,TGCGCCAGCAGCTTGGGGGGGGGACAGGGGGCCGATACGCAGTATTTT
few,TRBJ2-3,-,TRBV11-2,CASSLERAASSTDTQYF,TGTGCCAGCAGCTTAGAGAGGGCCGCTTCTAGCACAGATACGCAGTATTTT
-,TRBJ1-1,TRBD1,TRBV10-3,CAISESSRQGPNTEAFF,TGTGCCATCAGTGAGTCTTCCAGACAGGGCCCTAACACTGAAGCTTTCTTT
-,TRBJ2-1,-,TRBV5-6,CASSLLSGNNEQFF,TGTGCCAGCAGCTTGTTATCAGGGAACAATGAGCAGTTCTTC
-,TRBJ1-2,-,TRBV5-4,CASSLGTAGHGYTF,TGTGCCAGCAGCTTGGGGACAGCTGGGCATGGCTACACCTTC
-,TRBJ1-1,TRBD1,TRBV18,CASSLSGQVLWNTEAFF,TGTGCCAGCTCACTATCGGGACAGGTTTTGTGGAACACTGAAGCTTTCTTT
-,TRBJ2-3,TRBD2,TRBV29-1,CSATGTSGSTDTQYF,TGCAGCGCCACCGGGACTAGCGGGAGCACAGATACGCAGTATTTT
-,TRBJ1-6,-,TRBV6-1,CASSEARVSPLHF,TGTGCCAGCAGTGAAGCGCGGGTTTCACCCCTCCACTTT
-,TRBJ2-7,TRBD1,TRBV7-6,CASSTGTGVHPYF,TGTGCCAGCAGCACTGGGACAGGGGTCCATCCGTACTTC
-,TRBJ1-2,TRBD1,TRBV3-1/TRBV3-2,CASSNRDRVPYGYTF,TGTGCCAGCAGCAACCGGGACAGGGTTCCATATGGCTACACCTTC
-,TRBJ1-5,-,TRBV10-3,CAISESVVRAGNQPQHF,TGTGCCATCAGTGAGTCCGTCGTGAGGGCTGGCAATCAGCCCCAGCATTTT
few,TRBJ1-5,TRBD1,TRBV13,CASSLNRGGGFGNQPQHF,TGTGCCAGCAGCTTAAACAGGGGGGGAGGGTTTGGCAATCAGCCCCAGCATTTT
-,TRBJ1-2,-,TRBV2,CASTAVGRSYGYTF,TGTGCCAGCACAGCGGTAGGGAGGAGCTATGGCTACACCTTC
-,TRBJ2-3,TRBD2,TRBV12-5,CASAPSGEVGTQYF,TGTGCTAGTGCCCCTAGCGGGGAGGTTGGTACGCAGTATTTT
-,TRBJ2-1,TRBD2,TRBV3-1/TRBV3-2,CASSQRMGGNEQFF,TGTGCCAGCAGCCAAAGAATGGGGGGGAATGAGCAGTTCTTC
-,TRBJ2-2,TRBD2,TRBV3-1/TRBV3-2,CASSPRGGAGTGELFF,TGTGCCAGCAGCCCCCGGGGGGGCGCGGGCACCGGGGAGCTGTTTTTT
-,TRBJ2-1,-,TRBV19,CASSLFSSAYYNEQFF,TGTGCCAGTAGCCTCTTTAGTAGCGCCTACTACAATGAGCAGTTCTTC
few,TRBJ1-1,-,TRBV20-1,CSAAGQRRAFF,TGCAGTGCCGCCGGCCAGCGGAGAGCTTTCTTT
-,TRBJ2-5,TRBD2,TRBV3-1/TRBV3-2,CASSPSKSGRFQETQYF,TGTGCCAGCAGCCCGTCCAAAAGCGGGAGGTTCCAAGAGACCCAGTACTTC
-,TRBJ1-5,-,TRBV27,CASSLKTDSSQHF,TGTGCCAGCAGTTTGAAAACGGACAGTTCCCAGCATTTT
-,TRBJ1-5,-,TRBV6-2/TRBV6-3,CASSYGGVGQPQHF,TGTGCCAGCAGTTACGGCGGGGTCGGGCAGCCCCAGCATTTT
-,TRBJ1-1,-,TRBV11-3,CASSLDSLNTEAFF,TGTGCCAGCAGCTTAGATTCCTTGAACACTGAAGCTTTCTTT
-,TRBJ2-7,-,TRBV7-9,CASSSPRGGLVYEQYF,TGTGCCAGCAGCTCCCCAAGGGGGGGCCTGGTCTACGAGCAGTACTTC
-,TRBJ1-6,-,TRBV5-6,CASSLASNSPLHF,TGTGCCAGCAGCTTGGCTTCTAATTCACCCCTCCACTTT
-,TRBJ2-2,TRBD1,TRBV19,CASSLRTGTDTGELFF,TGTGCCAGTAGTCTTAGGACAGGGACGGACACCGGGGAGCTGTTTTTT
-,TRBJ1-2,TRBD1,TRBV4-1,CASSQTGESGYTF,TGCGCCAGCAGCCAGACAGGGGAGAGTGGCTACACCTTC
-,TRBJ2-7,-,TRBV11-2,CASSEGGGYYEQYF,TGTGCCAGCAGCGAAGGCGGCGGCTACTACGAGCAGTACTTC
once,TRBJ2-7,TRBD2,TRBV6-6,CASSQIVTGLAGGYEQYF,TGTGCCAGCAGTCAAATCGTAACGGGACTAGCGGGAGGGTACGAGCAGTACTTC
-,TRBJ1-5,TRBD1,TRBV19,CASSPGTGYNQPQHF,TGTGCCAGTAGTCCAGGGACAGGGTACAATCAGCCCCAGCATTTT
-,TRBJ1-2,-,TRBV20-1,CSASERLRANYGYTF,TGCAGTGCTAGTGAGAGGCTGCGAGCTAACTATGGCTACACCTTC
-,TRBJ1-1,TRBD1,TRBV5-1,CASSLGTGIEAFF,TGCGCCAGCAGCTTGGGGACAGGGATTGAAGCTTTCTTT
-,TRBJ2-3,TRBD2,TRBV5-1,CASTNPGLATDTQYF,TGCGCCAGCACCAACCCGGGACTAGCGACAGATACGCAGTATTTT
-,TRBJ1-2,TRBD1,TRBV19,CASSSRDRTNYGYTF,TGTGCCAGTAGTTCTAGGGACAGAACTAACTATGGCTACACCTTC
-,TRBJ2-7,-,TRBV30,CAWSRDWTYEQYF,TGTGCCTGGAGCCGGGACTGGACCTACGAGCAGTACTTC